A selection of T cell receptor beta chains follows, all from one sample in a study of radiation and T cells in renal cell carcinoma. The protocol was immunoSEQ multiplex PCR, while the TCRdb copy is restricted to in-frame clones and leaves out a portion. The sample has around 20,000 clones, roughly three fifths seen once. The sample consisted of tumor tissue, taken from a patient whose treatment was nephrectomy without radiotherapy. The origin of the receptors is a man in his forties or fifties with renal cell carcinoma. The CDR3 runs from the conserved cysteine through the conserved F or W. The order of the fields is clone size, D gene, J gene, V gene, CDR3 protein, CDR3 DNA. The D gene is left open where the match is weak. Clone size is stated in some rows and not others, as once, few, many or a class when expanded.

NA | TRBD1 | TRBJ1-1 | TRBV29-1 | CSVVGRGDTEAFF | TGCAGCGTTGTAGGCAGGGGGGACACTGAAGCTTTCTTT
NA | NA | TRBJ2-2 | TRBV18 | CASSDRGELFF | TGTGCCAGCTCAGATAGAGGGGAGCTGTTTTTT
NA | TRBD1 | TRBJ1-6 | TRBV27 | CASSLDRAGGLLF | TGTGCCAGCAGTCTAGACAGGGCTGGGGGCCTCCTATTT
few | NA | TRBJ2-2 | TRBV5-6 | CASSSDWNTGELFF | TGTGCCAGCAGCTCGGACTGGAACACCGGGGAGCTGTTTTTT
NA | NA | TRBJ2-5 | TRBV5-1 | CASSLVDRAVNQETQYF | TGCGCCAGCAGCTTGGTGGATCGAGCGGTAAACCAAGAGACCCAGTACTTC
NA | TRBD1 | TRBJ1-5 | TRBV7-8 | CASSLDEGAVAYQPQHF | TGTGCCAGCAGCTTAGATGAGGGGGCCGTAGCATATCAGCCCCAGCATTTT
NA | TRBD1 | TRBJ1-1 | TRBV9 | CASSAGDRGMNTEAFF | TGTGCCAGCAGCGCGGGGGACAGGGGGATGAACACTGAAGCTTTCTTT
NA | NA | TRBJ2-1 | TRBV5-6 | CASSLVGIPYNEQFF | TGTGCCAGCAGCTTGGTCGGGATCCCCTACAATGAGCAGTTCTTC
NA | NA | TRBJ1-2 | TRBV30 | CAWSVQDSKGTYGYTF | TGTGCCTGGAGTGTACAGGACAGCAAAGGAACCTATGGCTACACCTTC
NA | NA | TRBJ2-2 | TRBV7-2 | CASSLVGAARVFELFF | TGTGCCAGCAGCTTAGTGGGGGCCGCGAGGGTTTTTGAGCTGTTTTTT
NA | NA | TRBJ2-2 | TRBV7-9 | CATSSLRAQGFLTTGELFF | TGTGCCACCAGCTCTCTCCGGGCCCAAGGGTTCCTTACCACCGGGGAGCTGTTTTTT
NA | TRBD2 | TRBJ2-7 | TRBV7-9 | CASSSTSWYEQYF | TGTGCCAGCAGCTCGACTAGCTGGTACGAGCAGTACTTC
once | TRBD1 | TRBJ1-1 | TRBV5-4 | CASSLDRQGWGEAFF | TGTGCCAGCAGCTTGGATCGACAGGGGTGGGGGGAAGCTTTCTTT
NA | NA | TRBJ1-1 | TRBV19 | CASEDETMNTEAFF | TGTGCCAGTGAAGACGAGACCATGAACACTGAAGCTTTCTTT
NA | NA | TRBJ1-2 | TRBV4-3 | CASSPVSGGSGYTF | TGCGCCAGCAGCCCCGTCTCCGGGGGGTCCGGCTACACCTTC
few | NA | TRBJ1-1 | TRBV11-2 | CASSLRANLMNTEAFF | TGTGCCAGCAGCTTGAGGGCCAACTTGATGAACACTGAAGCTTTCTTT
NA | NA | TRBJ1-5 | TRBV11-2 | CASSRGEGNQPQHF | TGTGCCAGCAGCCGCGGAGAAGGCAATCAGCCCCAGCATTTT
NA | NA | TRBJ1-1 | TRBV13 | CASSSGWNTEAFF | TGTGCCAGCAGCTCTGGCTGGAACACTGAAGCTTTCTTT
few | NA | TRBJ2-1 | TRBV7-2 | CASSFLNPAEQFF | TGTGCCAGCAGCTTCCTCAACCCGGCGGAGCAGTTCTTC
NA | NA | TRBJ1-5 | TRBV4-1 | CASSRGNNQPQHF | TGCGCCAGCAGTCGGGGTAACAATCAGCCCCAGCATTTT
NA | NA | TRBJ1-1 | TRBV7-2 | CASSPGTRNTEAFF | TGTGCCAGCAGCCCCGGGACGAGGAACACTGAAGCTTTCTTT
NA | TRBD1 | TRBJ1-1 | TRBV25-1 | CASSESRTGITEAFF | TGTGCCAGCAGTGAATCTAGGACAGGCATCACTGAAGCTTTCTTT
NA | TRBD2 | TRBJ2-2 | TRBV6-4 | CASSVQTSGGESTGELFF | TGTGCCAGCAGTGTCCAGACTAGCGGGGGGGAAAGCACCGGGGAGCTGTTTTTT
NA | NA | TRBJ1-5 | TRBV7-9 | CASSLSSGGGVQPQHF | TGTGCCAGCAGCCTCTCTAGCGGAGGGGGTGTGCAGCCCCAGCATTTT
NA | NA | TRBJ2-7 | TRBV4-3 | CASSQDQSISYEQYF | TGCGCCAGCAGCCAAGATCAGTCTATAAGCTACGAGCAGTACTTC
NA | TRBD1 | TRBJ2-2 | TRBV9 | CATRGQGNTGELFF | TGTGCCACCAGGGGACAGGGGAACACCGGGGAGCTGTTTTTT
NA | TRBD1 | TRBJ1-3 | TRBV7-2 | CASSLAPGMTGHSGNTIYF | TGTGCCAGCAGCTTAGCGCCGGGGATGACAGGGCACTCTGGAAACACCATATATTTT
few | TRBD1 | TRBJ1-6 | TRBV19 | CASSIRWTGPNSPLHF | TGTGCCAGTAGTATCAGATGGACAGGTCCTAATTCACCCCTCCACTTT
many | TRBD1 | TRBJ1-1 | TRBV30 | CAWSLGTGEAFF | TGTGCCTGGAGCCTAGGGACAGGGGAAGCTTTCTTT
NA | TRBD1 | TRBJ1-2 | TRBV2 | CASRGTGGFRANYGYTF | TGTGCCAGCAGGGGGACAGGGGGGTTTCGAGCTAACTATGGCTACACCTTC
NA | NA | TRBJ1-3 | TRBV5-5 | CASSLVLDLQGNTIYF | TGTGCCAGCAGCTTGGTACTAGATTTGCAAGGAAACACCATATATTTT
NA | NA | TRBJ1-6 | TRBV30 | CAWNEDHGNSPLHF | TGTGCCTGGAATGAGGACCATGGCAATTCACCCCTCCACTTT
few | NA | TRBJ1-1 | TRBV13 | CASTTGNTEAFF | TGTGCCAGCACGACAGGGAACACTGAAGCTTTCTTT
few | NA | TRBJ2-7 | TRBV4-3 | CASSQEGGIGQYF | TGCGCCAGCAGTCAAGAAGGTGGGATTGGGCAGTACTTC
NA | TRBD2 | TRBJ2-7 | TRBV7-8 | CASSEAGGHGSEQYF | TGTGCCAGCAGCGAAGCGGGGGGGCACGGGAGTGAGCAGTACTTC
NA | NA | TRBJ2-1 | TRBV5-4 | CASSGIDEQFF | TGTGCCAGCAGCGGGATCGATGAGCAGTTCTTC
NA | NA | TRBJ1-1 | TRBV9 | CASSVDPQNTEAFF | TGTGCCAGCAGCGTAGATCCGCAAAACACTGAAGCTTTCTTT
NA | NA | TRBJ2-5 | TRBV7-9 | CASSIRNQETQYF | TGTGCCAGCAGCATCAGGAACCAAGAGACCCAGTACTTC
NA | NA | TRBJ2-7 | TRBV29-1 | CSVESLREKTYEQYF | TGCAGCGTAGAATCTCTAAGGGAAAAGACCTACGAGCAGTACTTC
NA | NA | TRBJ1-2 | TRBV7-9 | CASSLEGWNYGYTF | TGTGCCAGCAGCTTAGAGGGATGGAACTATGGCTACACCTTC
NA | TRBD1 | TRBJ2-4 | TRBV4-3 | CASSQDYGQGKNIQYF | TGCGCCAGCAGCCAAGATTACGGACAGGGGAAAAACATTCAGTACTTC
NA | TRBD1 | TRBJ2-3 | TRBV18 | CASSPRDRVGDTQYF | TGTGCCAGCTCACCCCGGGACAGGGTAGGAGATACGCAGTATTTT